Each of the 27 T cell receptor beta chains below was sequenced from the same sample in a study of blood T cell repertoires in COVID-19. Here immunoSEQ multiplex PCR was the method, and the copy in TCRdb shows in-frame clones only, minus some. The sample consists of about 220,000 clones, roughly 80% of them appearing once. Sequencing was done on a sample of peripheral blood. Source of these receptors: a woman aged 70-85 years with acute or convalescent COVID-19.

The chain recombines TRBV2 with TRBJ1-4; D perhaps matches TRBD1 (6 bases). CDR3 length: 14 residues. Trimming cost V 5 bases and J 7 bases, with 14 bases left between them. Germline V gene data show CDR1 as SNHLY and CDR2 as FYNNEI. In DNA form, the CDR3 reads TGTGCCAGCAGTCTCGGAAGGGGGACTGAAAAACTGTTTTTT. Protein product: CASSLGRGTEKLFF.

Only one count was recorded for this clone. The rearrangement uses TRBV6-5 and TRBJ1-1; D perhaps matches TRBD1 (5 bases). The CDR3 extends over 13 amino acids. The V gene lost 6 bases and the J gene lost 1 base, with 9 bases spanning the gap. Germline V gives CDR1 MNHEY, CDR2 SVGAGI. The CDR3 reads CASRRRGNTEAFF. CDR3 nucleotide sequence: TGTGCCAGCAGGCGGAGGGGGAACACTGAAGCTTTCTTT.

The chain carries TRBV3-1 (or the pseudogene TRBV3-2) and TRBJ1-2; TRBD1 is a possible D gene (6 bases). CDR1 and CDR2 (germline): LGHDT, YNNKEL (reference sequence). This CDR3 is built from 16 residues. Deletions cut 0 bases from V and 9 bases from J, with 20 bases between. CDR3 sequence: CASSQDRGATRLRYTF. The CDR3 nucleotides are TGTGCCAGCAGCCAAGATCGGGGGGCGACGCGTTTGCGCTACACCTTC.

This chain joins TRBV14 and TRBJ1-1; 8 bases fit TRBD1. The V gene end was trimmed by 0 bases and the J gene end by 10 bases; junction bases not matched to a gene: 4. Germline lookup yields CDR1 SGHDN and CDR2 FVKESK. The CDR3 loop spans 13 amino acids. The CDR3: CASSQDRTGRAFF. CDR3 DNA: TGTGCCAGCAGCCAAGATAGGACAGGGCGAGCTTTCTTT.

The chain recombines TRBV5-4 with TRBJ2-5; no definite D call. Germline-derived CDR1 and CDR2 are SGHNT and YYREEE (reference sequence). Between the trimmed V and J ends, which lost 6 bases and 2 bases, there was a span of 8 bases. The CDR3 consists of 12 residues. The CDR3 spells CASNGPQETQYF. Written as DNA, the CDR3 is TGTGCCAGCAATGGGCCTCAAGAGACCCAGTACTTC.

CDR3 sequence reads: CASSPGGVNTEAFF. The CDR3 coding sequence is TGTGCCAGCAGCCCCGGCGGGGTGAACACTGAAGCTTTCTTT. J is TRBJ1-1 and V is TRBV6-4, with D hard to call. CDR3 length equals 14 residues. Germline CDR1 and CDR2: MRHNA and SNTAGT. Trimming took 6 bases from V and 0 from J, leaving 11 bases between them.

This clone was counted a few times. This chain joins TRBV11-2 and TRBJ1-1, with 7 bases that match TRBD1. V shed 5 bases, J shed 11 bases, and the junction held 14 bases outside the gene matches. This CDR3 region has 14 residues. In germline, CDR1 is SGHAT, CDR2 FQNNGV. The CDR3 DNA sequence: TGTGCCAGCAGCCTAGGGGGCTTGGGGCAGTACGCTTTCTTT. Translating it yields CASSLGGLGQYAFF.

The rearrangement joins TRBV12-3 or TRBV12-4 to TRBJ2-5, with TRBD1 identical over 10 bases. The CDR3 sequence is 13 residues long. Trimming removed 6 bases from V and 4 bases from J; junction bases left unmatched: 2. CDR3 DNA sequence: TGTGCCAGCAGGACAGGGGGCGCAGAGACCCAGTACTTC. This codes for CASRTGGAETQYF.

The rearrangement uses TRBV6-5 and TRBJ1-1; the D is unclear. Germline assignment: CDR1 MNHEY and CDR2 SVGAGI. The CDR3 spans 11 residues. Trimming removed 10 bases from V and 4 bases from J, with 10 bases in between. The CDR3 is CATLGSTEAFF. For the CDR3, the DNA is TGTGCCACCTTGGGCTCCACTGAAGCTTTCTTT.

V is TRBV24-1 and J is TRBJ2-5; 8 bases align to TRBD1. The trim removed 4 bases at V and 3 bases at J, leaving 0 bases unmatched. The V gene's germline CDR1 is KGHDR and CDR2 SFDVKD. This CDR3 contains 13 residues. CDR3 region: CATSETGEETQYF. The CDR3 region has the DNA TGTGCCACCAGTGAGACAGGGGAAGAGACCCAGTACTTC.

V and J are TRBV7-9 and TRBJ2-7; 7 nucleotides match TRBD1. This CDR3 is built from 15 residues. The germline V gene encodes CDR1 SEHNR and CDR2 FQNEAQ (reference sequence). Germline trimming cut 2 bases from V and 4 bases from J; bases unmatched to any gene: 8. The DNA of the CDR3 is TGTGCCAGCAGCTTAAGAGGACAGGAACAGTACGAGCAGTACTTC. Its translation is CASSLRGQEQYEQYF.

This rearrangement joins TRBV7-2 to TRBJ2-3; maybe TRBD2 (6 bases). V was cut by 2 bases and J by 5 bases, with 20 bases left in between. The CDR3 consists of 17 residues. Germline V CDR1 and CDR2: SGHTA, FQGNSA. The CDR3 region has the DNA TGTGCCAGCAGCTTATATACTAGCATACGGGGTGGAGATACGCAGTATTTT. Encoded protein: CASSLYTSIRGGDTQYF.

This clone was seen only once. This rearrangement joins TRBV5-1 to TRBJ2-5; TRBD2 matches at 9 bases. Germline CDR1 and CDR2: SGHRS and YFSETQ. J was trimmed by 2 bases and V by 0 bases; bases with no gene match: 2. The CDR3 contains 15 residues. CDR3 sequence reads: CASSLGLAVQETQYF. The CDR3 region has the DNA TGCGCCAGCAGCTTGGGACTAGCGGTTCAAGAGACCCAGTACTTC. Drawing the rest from reference TRBV5-1 and TRBJ2-5, the complete variable domain is KAGVTQTPRYLIKTRGQQVTLSCSPISGHRSVSWYQQTPGQGLQFLFEYFSETQRNKGNFPGRFSGRQFSNSRSEMNVSTLELGDSALYLCASSLGLAVQETQYFGPGTRLLVL.

The chain joins TRBV5-1 to TRBJ2-3; 8 bases match TRBD2. Germline-derived CDR1 and CDR2 are SGHRS and YFSETQ. V gave up 4 bases and J gave up 6 bases; unmatched junction bases: 13. CDR3 length: 16 residues. CDR3 in DNA: TGCGCCAGCAGCATTGGAGATAGCGGGGTCGGTGATACGCAGTATTTT. This gives the protein CASSIGDSGVGDTQYF.

The chain combines TRBV9 with TRBJ1-2; TRBD1 matches 7 bases. This CDR3 spans 13 amino acids. V lost 6 bases and J lost 3; bases outside the gene matches: 5. The germline V gene has CDR1 SGDLS and CDR2 YYNGEE. The CDR3 bases are TGTGCCAGCACGCGACAGGGAGACTATGGCTACACCTTC. It encodes CASTRQGDYGYTF.

The chain combines TRBV5-4 with TRBJ2-1; possibly TRBD2 for D (5 bases). The CDR3 runs 14 residues. Between the trimmed V and J ends, which lost 0 bases and 5 bases, there was a span of 9 bases. Germline-derived CDR1 and CDR2 are SGHNT and YYREEE (reference sequence). The CDR3 DNA follows: TGTGCCAGCAGCTTGGTTTCTAGCCACAATGAGCAGTTCTTC. This gives the protein CASSLVSSHNEQFF.

This sequence joins TRBV10-2 and TRBJ1-2; 11 nucleotides line up with TRBD1. V trimming: 7 bases; J trimming: 0 bases; junction bases outside the gene matches: 7. The CDR3 is made up of 16 amino acids. Germline values: CDR1 WSHSY, CDR2 SAAADI. Written as DNA, the CDR3 is TGCGCCAGCACTCCGGGACAGGGGGTTGCTAACTATGGCTACACCTTC. Protein: CASTPGQGVANYGYTF.

The chain couples TRBV4-1 to TRBJ2-7, with D maybe TRBD2 (6 bases). The CDR3 sequence is 18 residues long. In germline, CDR1 is MGHRA, CDR2 YSYEKL. The V gene lost 5 bases and the J gene lost 2 bases, with 25 bases spanning the gap. The CDR3 loop is CASSGSIGGRSSPYEQYF. For the CDR3, the DNA is TGCGCCAGCAGCGGATCTATCGGGGGACGGAGCTCTCCCTACGAGCAGTACTTC.

The chain has TRBV4-1 and TRBJ1-1; D is uncertain. The germline gives CDR1 MGHRA, CDR2 YSYEKL. Deletions cut 0 bases from V and 3 bases from J, with 5 bases between. This CDR3 spans 13 amino acids. The CDR3 DNA follows: TGCGCCAGCAGCCAAGAGAGGGACACTGAAGCTTTCTTT. Amino acids: CASSQERDTEAFF.

V is TRBV5-1 and J is TRBJ2-5; 9 bases line up with TRBD2. Per the germline V gene, CDR1 is SGHRS and CDR2 is YFSETQ. The CDR3 is made up of 16 amino acids. V was clipped by 0 bases and J by 2 bases; unmatched bases: 5. The chain's CDR3 is CASSLGSSGAQETQYF. CDR3 in DNA: TGCGCCAGCAGCTTGGGGTCTAGCGGGGCGCAAGAGACCCAGTACTTC.

This sequence joins TRBV6-5 and TRBJ2-3; maybe TRBD2 (5 bases). V was pared by 6 bases and J by 2 bases, with 9 bases between. Germline CDR1 reads MNHEY; CDR2 reads SVGAGI. The CDR3 totals 13 residues. The CDR3 DNA reads as TGTGCCAGCAGGGGCGGGTTCACAGATACGCAGTATTTT. Translation gives CASRGGFTDTQYF.

The chain carries TRBV7-2 and TRBJ2-5; the match to TRBD2 covers 9 bases. The CDR3 has 16 amino acids. Germline trimming cut 1 base from V and 5 bases from J; bases unmatched to any gene: 8. The germline gives CDR1 SGHTA, CDR2 FQGNSA. The DNA of the CDR3 is TGTGCCAGCAGCTTAGTCAGTGCGGGGGGGAGGGAGACCCAGTACTTC. Amino acid sequence: CASSLVSAGGRETQYF. Supplemented by reference TRBV7-2 and TRBJ2-5, the full variable domain reads GAGVSQSPSNKVTEKGKDVELRCDPISGHTALYWYRQSLGQGLEFLIYFQGNSAPDKSGLPSDRFSAERTGGSVSTLTIQRTQQEDSAVYLCASSLVSAGGRETQYFGPGTRLLVL.

This chain joins TRBV5-8 and TRBJ1-2; 8 positions agree with TRBD1. This CDR3 has 16 amino acids. The germline gives CDR1 SGHTS, CDR2 YDEGEE. J gave up 0 bases and V 3 bases, and 7 bases lay outside the gene matches. The CDR3 bases are TGTGCCAGCAGCTCCTGGACAGGGAAGGCTAACTATGGCTACACCTTC. As protein: CASSSWTGKANYGYTF.

The chain carries TRBV9 and TRBJ1-1; 8 nucleotides match TRBD1. Germline CDR1 is SGDLS and CDR2 is YYNGEE. Unmatched junction bases numbered 4, after V lost 4 bases and J lost 8 bases. The CDR3 is 12 amino acids. CDR3 residues: CASSPGGLEAFF. In nucleotides, the CDR3 is TGTGCCAGCAGCCCAGGGGGCTTGGAAGCTTTCTTT. Full variable domain (outside the CDR3, taken from reference TRBV9 and TRBJ1-1): DSGVTQTPKHLITATGQRVTLRCSPRSGDLSVYWYQQSLDQGLQFLIQYYNGEERAKGNILERFSAQQFPDLHSELNLSSLELGDSALYFCASSPGGLEAFFGQGTRLTVV.

The CDR3 protein is CASSELGSNSPLHF. The CDR3 coding sequence is TGTGCCAGCAGTGAACTGGGCTCCAATTCACCCCTCCACTTT. This chain connects TRBV6-1 to TRBJ1-6; the D is unclear. The germline V and J ends were trimmed by 2 bases and 7 bases, with 9 bases remaining between them. The germline CDR1 and CDR2 sequences are MNHNS and SASEGT. The CDR3 is 14 amino acids.

The chain couples TRBV3-1 (or the pseudogene TRBV3-2) to TRBJ1-5, with D unresolved. V was shortened by 6 bases and J by 2 bases, with 8 bases between the two germline ends. The CDR3 consists of 13 residues. The germline V gene encodes CDR1 LGHDT and CDR2 YNNKEL (reference sequence). Here the CDR3 DNA reads TGTGCCAGCAGACTCGGGGGCAATCAGCCCCAGCATTTT. Protein sequence: CASRLGGNQPQHF.

V gene TRBV5-8 combines with J gene TRBJ2-2; TRBD1 agrees at 7 bases. CDR3 length: 16 residues. V shed 5 bases and J 2 bases; nucleotides not matched to a gene: 9. Germline V lookup: CDR1 SGHTS, CDR2 YDEGEE. As DNA, the CDR3 is TGTGCCAGCAGACGGTACCGGGACAGAAACACCGGGGAGCTGTTTTTT. Translation: CASRRYRDRNTGELFF.